This TCR beta chain is drawn from a study of blood T cell repertoires in COVID-19. At the level of the study: The origin of the acute and convalescent COVID-19 samples was the United States, Italy and Spain. In each case, the material was cDNA or gDNA derived from T cells, B-cell-depleted T cells, or PBMCs.

Per the original data handling: Counts of nucleated cells, estimated from reference gene primer amplification, were obtained. Clones were read by immunoSEQ multiplex PCR, and TCRdb kept only the in-frame ones, dropping some. V and J calls and clone size are copied from that table; D and trimming were computed from the DNA. The sample lists more than 250,000 clones; roughly 90% were seen once. Germline V gene sequence: CDR1 LGHNA, CDR2 YSLEER. The CDR3 loop spans 17 amino acids. Trimming pared 1 base from V and 4 bases from J, leaving 16 bases between. The chain combines TRBV4-3 with TRBJ1-4; perhaps TRBD1 as D (6 bases). The sequenced sample was peripheral blood. The source of this sequence is a man younger than 35 who had recovered from COVID-19. DNA of the CDR3: TGCGCCAGCAGCCAAGTTCAGGGGAGACTGGTTAATGAAAAACTGTTTTTT. This translates into CASSQVQGRLVNEKLFF.